The 7 T cell receptor beta chains listed next were all sequenced from one sample in a study of blood T cell repertoires in COVID-19. Assay used: immunoSEQ multiplex PCR; TCRdb lists only in-frame clones, some missing. The sample lists 200,000 to 250,000 clones; under 90% were seen once. The sequenced sample consisted of peripheral blood. These TCRs come from a man aged 50 to 59 with COVID-19, enrolled during active disease.

The rearrangement links TRBV7-3 to TRBJ2-5; 7 nucleotides agree with TRBD1. The germline V gene has CDR1 SGHTA and CDR2 FQGTGA. Trimming removed 5 bases from V and 5 bases from J; junction bases left unmatched: 5. CDR3 length equals 13 residues. CDR3 sequence (DNA): TGTGCCAGCAGCATGGACAGGCGGGAGACCCAGTACTTC. This translates into CASSMDRRETQYF.

This chain uses TRBV14 with TRBJ2-7; 7 positions agree with TRBD1. J gave up 5 bases and V 0 bases, and 16 bases lay outside the gene matches. Germline V gene lookup returns CDR1 SGHDN and CDR2 FVKESK. CDR3 length equals 18 residues. The CDR3 sequence is CASSQESGGWDSLHEQYF. The CDR3, as DNA: TGTGCCAGCAGCCAAGAATCGGGCGGGTGGGACAGTCTCCACGAGCAGTACTTC. Using reference TRBV14 and TRBJ2-7 for the parts outside the CDR3, the full variable domain is EAGVTQFPSHSVIEKGQTVTLRCDPISGHDNLYWYRRVMGKEIKFLLHFVKESKQDESGMPNNRFLAERTGGTYSTLKVQPAELEDSGVYFCASSQESGGWDSLHEQYFGPGTRLTVT.

V and J are TRBV7-9 and TRBJ2-7; D gene unclear. V was clipped by 1 base and J by 0 bases, with 7 bases between them. Germline V gene data show CDR1 as SEHNR and CDR2 as FQNEAQ (reference sequence). This CDR3 comprises 14 residues. The CDR3 DNA reads as TGTGCCAGCAGCTTAGGGGCGCCCTCCTACGAGCAGTACTTC. It specifies CASSLGAPSYEQYF.

The gene calls are TRBV11-2 and TRBJ2-3; TRBD2 aligns across 13 bases. Trimming removed 2 bases from V and 2 bases from J; junction bases left unmatched: 7. Germline lookup yields CDR1 SGHAT and CDR2 FQNNGV. The CDR3 runs to 18 residues. The CDR3: CASSLMGLAGIITDTQYF. The CDR3 nucleotides are TGTGCCAGCAGCTTAATGGGACTAGCGGGAATTATCACAGATACGCAGTATTTT.

The chain carries TRBV29-1 and TRBJ1-2, with D possibly matching TRBD1 (5 bases). CDR1 SQVTM and CDR2 ANQGSEA come from the germline V gene. V lost 8 bases to trimming and J lost 6 bases, with 16 bases between them. The CDR3 runs to 12 residues. The CDR3 DNA is TGCAGCTCTGGGGAGGTACAGGATGGCTACACCTTC. Encoded protein: CSSGEVQDGYTF.

This clone was detected only once. The gene calls are TRBV4-1 and TRBJ2-5, with 9 bases identical to TRBD2. Losses at the gene ends were 2 bases for V and 3 bases for J; bases not matched to a gene: 4. CDR3 length equals 15 residues. Germline assignment: CDR1 MGHRA and CDR2 YSYEKL. The CDR3 DNA follows: TGCGCCAGCAGCCAACCGGGACTAGCTAAAGAGACCCAGTACTTC. Protein: CASSQPGLAKETQYF.

The chain recombines TRBV7-3 with TRBJ2-1; TRBD2 aligns across 7 bases. CDR1 is SGHTA and CDR2 is FQGTGA in the germline V gene. Trimming at V came to 6 bases and at J to 8 bases, leaving 7 bases not matched to a gene. The CDR3 is 13 amino acids. The CDR3, as DNA: TGTGCCAGCAGTGAGCGGGATGAGGATGAGCAGTTCTTC. This translates into CASSERDEDEQFF.